Below, 14 T cell receptor beta chains from the same sample are listed, as sequenced in a study of CD8 T cells in Susac syndrome. Random hexamers were used to reverse transcribe the RNA input (about 0.45 to 1 ug). TCRdb fed the immunoSEQ multiplex PCR reads into MiXCR, producing one record per CDR3 protein. The sample yields 250,000 or so distinct CDR3 sequences, just over 90% seen once. The sample was CD4+ T cells from PBMCs. The receptors shown here come from a human donor with multiple sclerosis.

This chain links TRBV3-1 with TRBJ1-4, with D uncertain. V was pared by 4 bases and J by 0 bases, with 18 bases between. CDR3 length: 18 residues. Germline V CDR1 and CDR2: LGHDT, YNNKEL (reference sequence). CDR3 protein: CASSPPGEGDTTNEKLFF. CDR3 in DNA: TGTGCCAGCAGCCCCCCTGGAGAGGGAGACACAACTAATGAAAAACTGTTTTTT. Together with reference TRBV3-1 and TRBJ1-4, the CDR3 gives the full variable domain: DTAVSQTPKYLVTQMGNDKSIKCEQNLGHDTMYWYKQDSKKFLKIMFSYNNKELIINETVPNRFSPKSPDKAHLNLHINSLELGDSAVYFCASSPPGEGDTTNEKLFFGSGTQLSVL.

In this sample, this clonotype turned up once. The V and J genes are TRBV9 and TRBJ2-7, with D possibly being TRBD1 (6 bases). This CDR3 spans 15 amino acids. The germline CDR1 and CDR2 sequences are SGDLS and YYNGEE. V was trimmed by 1 base and J by 4 bases, leaving 15 bases between them. The CDR3 here is CASSVNPGTSYEQYF. The CDR3 region has the DNA TGTGCCAGCAGCGTAAACCCGGGGACATCGTACGAGCAGTACTTC.

The chain uses TRBV29-1 and TRBJ1-4; D call uncertain. Trimming removed 4 bases from V and 15 bases from J, with 12 bases in between. Per the germline V gene, CDR1 is SQVTM and CDR2 is ANQGSEA. The CDR3 spans 10 residues. CDR3 sequence reads: CSVGGDKLFF. The DNA for the CDR3 is TGCAGCGTTGGTGGCGACAAATTGTTTTTT.

This clonotype showed up just once. The genes are TRBV3-1 and TRBJ2-7; TRBD2 aligns across 7 bases. J lost 2 bases, V lost 2 bases, and 3 bases had no gene match. The CDR3 runs to 14 residues. The germline CDR1 and CDR2 sequences are LGHDT and YNNKEL (reference sequence). DNA for the CDR3: TGTGCCAGCAGCCAAAGCCGGGGGGCCTACGAGCAGTACTTC. Its protein is CASSQSRGAYEQYF.

This chain connects TRBV2 to TRBJ2-6; D is perhaps TRBD1 (5 bases). This CDR3 contains 17 residues. V dropped 3 bases and J dropped 2 bases, with 14 bases sitting between them. Germline assignment: CDR1 SNHLY and CDR2 FYNNEI. CDR3 DNA sequence: TGTGCCAGCAGTGACGGCAGGGTGACGGCTGGGGCCAACGTCCTGACTTTC. Translating it yields CASSDGRVTAGANVLTF.

V usage is TRBV6-8 and J usage is TRBJ2-3; a weak D match, TRBD1 (5 bases). V lost 4 bases to trimming and J lost 2 bases, with 22 bases between them. Germline V CDR1 and CDR2: MNHGY, SAAAGT. This CDR3 comprises 18 residues. CDR3 amino acids: CASSSPLLPGSTTDTQYF. CDR3 coding DNA: TGTGCCAGCAGTTCCCCTCTTCTGCCAGGGTCAACCACAGATACGCAGTATTTT.

Written as DNA, the CDR3 is TGTGCCAGCCGAAATAGCGGGACGGCCGGGGAGCTGTTTTTT. This translates into CASRNSGTAGELFF. V and J are TRBV18 and TRBJ2-2; 8 bases agree with TRBD2. V trimming: 8 bases; J trimming: 6 bases; junction bases outside the gene matches: 8. CDR3 size: 14 residues. Germline V gene data show CDR1 as KGHSH and CDR2 as LQKENI.

The chain recombines TRBV5-1 with TRBJ2-5; 8 bases are a match to TRBD2. The length of the CDR3 is 15 residues. Trimming at V came to 3 bases and at J to 5 bases, leaving 9 bases not matched to a gene. The germline V gene encodes CDR1 SGHRS and CDR2 YFSETQ. CDR3 nucleotide sequence: TGCGCCAGCAGCTCTATGACTAGCGTTGAGGAGACCCAGTACTTC. Translated, it gives CASSSMTSVEETQYF.

V gene TRBV5-4 combines with J gene TRBJ2-7; 15 bases fit TRBD2. V trimming: 4 bases; J trimming: 2 bases; junction bases outside the gene matches: 10. The CDR3 spans 18 residues. Germline V CDR1 and CDR2: SGHNT, YYREEE (reference sequence). CDR3 sequence: CASSAPGTSGRIPYEQYV. For the CDR3, the DNA is TGTGCCAGCAGCGCCCCCGGGACTAGCGGGAGGATTCCCTACGAGCAGTACGTC.

V usage is TRBV27 and J usage is TRBJ2-7; TRBD2 aligns across 7 bases. The V gene end was trimmed by 3 bases and the J gene end by 2 bases; junction bases not matched to a gene: 7. The CDR3 is 15 amino acids. Germline assignment: CDR1 MNHEY and CDR2 SMNVEV (reference sequence). In DNA, the CDR3 is TGTGCCAGCAGTTTTGGGAGGGGCGCCCCCTACGAGCAGTACTTC. Translated: CASSFGRGAPYEQYF.

The chain combines TRBV19 with TRBJ1-1; TRBD1 is a possible D gene (5 bases). The CDR3 is 13 amino acids. Deletions cut 7 bases from V and 4 bases from J, with 13 bases between. Germline CDR1 LNHDA, CDR2 SQIVND (reference sequence). CDR3 nucleotides: TGTGCCAGTAAACCTCAGGGTGCCACTGAAGCTTTCTTT. Amino acids: CASKPQGATEAFF.

The rearrangement uses TRBV27 and TRBJ1-1, with D tentatively TRBD1 (6 bases). V lost 6 bases and J 5 bases, leaving 19 bases between the germline ends. The V gene's germline CDR1 is MNHEY and CDR2 SMNVEV (reference sequence). This CDR3 has 15 residues. The CDR3 is CASSFAPQGGTEAFF. In nucleotides, the CDR3 is TGTGCCAGCAGCTTTGCCCCCCAAGGGGGAACTGAAGCTTTCTTT.

The rearrangement uses TRBV5-1 and TRBJ2-6, with no clear D. Trimming pared 2 bases from V and 4 bases from J, leaving 13 bases between. The CDR3 is made up of 16 amino acids. CDR1 and CDR2 from the germline V gene are SGHRS and YFSETQ. CDR3 sequence reads: CASSFMTTSGANVLTF. The CDR3 DNA reads as TGCGCCAGCAGCTTTATGACGACTTCGGGGGCCAACGTCCTGACTTTC.

The J gene is TRBJ2-3, the V gene TRBV14, with 8 bases lining up with TRBD2. The length of the CDR3 is 17 residues. CDR1 is SGHDN, CDR2 FVKESK, per germline. V trimming: 1 base; J trimming: 1 base; junction bases outside the gene matches: 7. DNA for the CDR3: TGTGCCAGCAGCCAAGCGGCGGGAGGTTTGGGCACAGATACGCAGTATTTT. Translated, it gives CASSQAAGGLGTDTQYF. Supplemented by reference TRBV14 and TRBJ2-3, the full variable domain reads EAGVTQFPSHSVIEKGQTVTLRCDPISGHDNLYWYRRVMGKEIKFLLHFVKESKQDESGMPNNRFLAERTGGTYSTLKVQPAELEDSGVYFCASSQAAGGLGTDTQYFGPGTRLTVL.